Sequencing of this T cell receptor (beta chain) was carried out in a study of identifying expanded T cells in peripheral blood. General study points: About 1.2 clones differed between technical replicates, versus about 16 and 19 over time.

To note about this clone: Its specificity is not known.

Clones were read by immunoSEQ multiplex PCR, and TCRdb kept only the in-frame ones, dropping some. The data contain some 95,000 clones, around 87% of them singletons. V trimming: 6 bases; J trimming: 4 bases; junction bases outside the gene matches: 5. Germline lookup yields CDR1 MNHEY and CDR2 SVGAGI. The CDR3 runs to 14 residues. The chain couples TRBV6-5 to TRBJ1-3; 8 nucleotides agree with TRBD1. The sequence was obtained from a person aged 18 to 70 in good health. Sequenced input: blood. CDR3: CASRQWTGGNTIYF. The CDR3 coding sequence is TGTGCCAGCAGACAATGGACAGGGGGAAACACCATATATTTT.